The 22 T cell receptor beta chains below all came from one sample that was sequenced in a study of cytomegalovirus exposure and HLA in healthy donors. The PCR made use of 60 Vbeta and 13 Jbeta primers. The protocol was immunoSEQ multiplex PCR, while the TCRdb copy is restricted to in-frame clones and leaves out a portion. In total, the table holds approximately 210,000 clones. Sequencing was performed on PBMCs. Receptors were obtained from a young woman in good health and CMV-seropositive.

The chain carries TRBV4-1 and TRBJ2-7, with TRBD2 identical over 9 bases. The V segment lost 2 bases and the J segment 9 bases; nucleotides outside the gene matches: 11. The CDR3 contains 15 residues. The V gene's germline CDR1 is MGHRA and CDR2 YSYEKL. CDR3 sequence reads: CASSQRPVAGDGQYF. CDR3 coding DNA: TGCGCCAGCAGCCAAAGGCCGGTAGCGGGAGACGGGCAGTACTTC.

CDR3 in amino acids: CASSVGTTGGYEQYF. For the CDR3, the DNA is TGTGCCAGCAGCGTAGGAACTACGGGGGGTTACGAGCAGTACTTC. The chain couples TRBV9 to TRBJ2-7; 7 bases fit TRBD2. The V and J ends lost 0 bases and 4 bases, in that order; junction bases with no gene match: 7. This CDR3 contains 15 residues. Germline loops: CDR1 SGDLS, CDR2 YYNGEE.

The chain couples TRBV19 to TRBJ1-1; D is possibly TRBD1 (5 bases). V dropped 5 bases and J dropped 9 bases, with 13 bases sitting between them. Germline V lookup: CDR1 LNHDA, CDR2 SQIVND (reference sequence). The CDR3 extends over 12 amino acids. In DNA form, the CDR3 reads TGTGCCAGTAGTCCCGAGGTGGGGCAAGCTTTCTTT. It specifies CASSPEVGQAFF.

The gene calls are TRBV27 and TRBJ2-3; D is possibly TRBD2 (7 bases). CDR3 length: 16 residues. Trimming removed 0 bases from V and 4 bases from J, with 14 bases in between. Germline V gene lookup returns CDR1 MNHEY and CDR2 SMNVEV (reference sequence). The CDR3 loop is CASSLSGGGPSDTQYF. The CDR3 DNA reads TGTGCCAGCAGTTTATCAGGGGGGGGACCGTCAGATACGCAGTATTTT.

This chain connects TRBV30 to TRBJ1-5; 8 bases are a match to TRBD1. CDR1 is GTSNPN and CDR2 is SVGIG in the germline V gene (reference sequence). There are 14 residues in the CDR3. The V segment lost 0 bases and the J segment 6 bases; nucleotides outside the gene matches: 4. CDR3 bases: TGTGCCTGGAGTGTACAGGGGGGGCGTCAGCCCCAGCATTTT. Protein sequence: CAWSVQGGRQPQHF.

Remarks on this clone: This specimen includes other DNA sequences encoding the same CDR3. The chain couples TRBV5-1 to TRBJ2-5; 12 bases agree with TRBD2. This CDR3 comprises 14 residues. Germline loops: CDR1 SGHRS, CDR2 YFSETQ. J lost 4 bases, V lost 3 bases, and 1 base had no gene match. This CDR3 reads CASSSGLAGETQYF. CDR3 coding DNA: TGCGCCAGCAGCTCGGGACTAGCGGGAGAGACCCAGTACTTC.

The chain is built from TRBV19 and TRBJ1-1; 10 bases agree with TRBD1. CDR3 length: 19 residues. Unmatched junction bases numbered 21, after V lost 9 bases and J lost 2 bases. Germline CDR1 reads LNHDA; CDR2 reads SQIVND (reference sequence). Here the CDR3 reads CASRFSSDRGARGNTEAFF. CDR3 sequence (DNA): TGTGCCAGCAGGTTCTCTTCGGACAGGGGGGCGCGGGGAAACACTGAAGCTTTCTTT.

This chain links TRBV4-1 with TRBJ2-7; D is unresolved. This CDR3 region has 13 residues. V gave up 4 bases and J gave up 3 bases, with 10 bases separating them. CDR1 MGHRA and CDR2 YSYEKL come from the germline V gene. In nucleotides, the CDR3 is TGCGCCAGCAGCCCAACTACTCACTACGAGCAGTACTTC. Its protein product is CASSPTTHYEQYF.

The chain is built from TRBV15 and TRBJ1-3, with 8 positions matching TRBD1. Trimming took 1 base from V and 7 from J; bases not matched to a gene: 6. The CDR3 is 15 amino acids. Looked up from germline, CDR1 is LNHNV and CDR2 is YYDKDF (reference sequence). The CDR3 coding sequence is TGTGCCACCAGCAGAGGACAGGGGATTGGGAACACCATATATTTT. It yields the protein CATSRGQGIGNTIYF. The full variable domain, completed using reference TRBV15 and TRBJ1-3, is DAMVIQNPRYQVTQFGKPVTLSCSQTLNHNVMYWYQQKSSQAPKLLFHYYDKDFNNEADTPDNFQSRRPNTSFCFLDIRSPGLGDTAMYLCATSRGQGIGNTIYFGEGSWLTVV.

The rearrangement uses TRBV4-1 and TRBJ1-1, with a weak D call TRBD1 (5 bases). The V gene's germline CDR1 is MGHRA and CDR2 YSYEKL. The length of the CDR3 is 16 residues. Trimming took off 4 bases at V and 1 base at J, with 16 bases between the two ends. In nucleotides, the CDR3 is TGCGCCAGCAGCCTCCCCCGTAGTGGGGCGAACACTGAAGCTTTCTTT. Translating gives CASSLPRSGANTEAFF.

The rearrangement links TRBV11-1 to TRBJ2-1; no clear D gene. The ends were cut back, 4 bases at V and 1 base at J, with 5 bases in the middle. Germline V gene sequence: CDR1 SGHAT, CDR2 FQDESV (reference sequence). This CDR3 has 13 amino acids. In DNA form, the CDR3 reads TGTGCCAGCAGCTATAGTTCCTACAATGAGCAGTTCTTC. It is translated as CASSYSSYNEQFF.

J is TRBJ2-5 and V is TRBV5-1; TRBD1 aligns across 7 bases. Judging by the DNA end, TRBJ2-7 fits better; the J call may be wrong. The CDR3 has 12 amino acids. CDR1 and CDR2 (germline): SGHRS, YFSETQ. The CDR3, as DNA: TGCGCCAGCAGCCAGGGGGCCTACGAGCAGTACTTC. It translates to CASSQGAYEQYF.

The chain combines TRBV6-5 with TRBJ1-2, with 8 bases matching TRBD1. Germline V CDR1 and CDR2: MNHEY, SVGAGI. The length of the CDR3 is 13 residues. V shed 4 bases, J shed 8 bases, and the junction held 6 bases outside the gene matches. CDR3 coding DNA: TGTGCCAGCAGTTGGGACAGGTTCGCCGGCTACACCTTC. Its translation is CASSWDRFAGYTF.

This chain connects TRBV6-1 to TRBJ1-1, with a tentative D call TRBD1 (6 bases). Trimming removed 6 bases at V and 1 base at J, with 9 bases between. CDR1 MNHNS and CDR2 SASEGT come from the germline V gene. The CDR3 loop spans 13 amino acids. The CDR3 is CASSGTTNTEAFF. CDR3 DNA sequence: TGTGCCAGCAGCGGGACAACGAACACTGAAGCTTTCTTT.

DNA of the CDR3: TGTGCCAGCGTACGGGGAGTCGCTTTCTTT. As protein: CASVRGVAFF. The J gene is TRBJ1-1, the V gene TRBV6-1; D uncertain. Germline V gene data show CDR1 as MNHNS and CDR2 as SASEGT. The CDR3 runs to 10 residues. V shed 8 bases and J shed 11 bases, with 12 bases lying between them.

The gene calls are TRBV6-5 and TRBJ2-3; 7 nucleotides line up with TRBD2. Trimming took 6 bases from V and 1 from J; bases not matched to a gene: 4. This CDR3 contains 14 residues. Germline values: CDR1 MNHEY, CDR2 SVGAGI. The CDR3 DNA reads TGTGCCAGCAGCTGGACTAGTCGCACAGATACGCAGTATTTT. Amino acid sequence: CASSWTSRTDTQYF.

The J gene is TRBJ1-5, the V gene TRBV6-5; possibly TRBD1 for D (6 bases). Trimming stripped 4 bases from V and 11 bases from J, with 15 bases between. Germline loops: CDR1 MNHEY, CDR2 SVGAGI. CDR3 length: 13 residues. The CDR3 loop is CASSFGQSQTQHF. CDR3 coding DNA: TGTGCCAGCAGTTTTGGACAGTCCCAGACCCAGCATTTT.

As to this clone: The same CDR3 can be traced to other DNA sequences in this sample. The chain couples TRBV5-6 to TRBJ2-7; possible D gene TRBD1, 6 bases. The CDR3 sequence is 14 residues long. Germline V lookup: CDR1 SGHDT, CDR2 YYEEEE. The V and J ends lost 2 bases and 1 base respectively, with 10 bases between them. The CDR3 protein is CASSLDRISYEQYF. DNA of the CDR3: TGTGCCAGCAGCTTAGACAGGATTTCCTACGAGCAGTACTTC.

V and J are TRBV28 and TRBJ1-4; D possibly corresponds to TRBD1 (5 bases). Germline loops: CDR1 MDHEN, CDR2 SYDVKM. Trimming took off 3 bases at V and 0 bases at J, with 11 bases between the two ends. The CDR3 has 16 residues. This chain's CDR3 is CASSLWGGTTNEKLFF. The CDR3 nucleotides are TGTGCCAGCAGTTTGTGGGGCGGGACAACTAATGAAAAACTGTTTTTT.

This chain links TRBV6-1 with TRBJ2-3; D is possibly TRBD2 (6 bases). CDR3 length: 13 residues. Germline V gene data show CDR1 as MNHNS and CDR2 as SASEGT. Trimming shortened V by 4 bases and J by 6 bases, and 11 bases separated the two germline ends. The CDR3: CASSGRLVDTQYF. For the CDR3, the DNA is TGTGCCAGCAGTGGGCGACTAGTCGATACGCAGTATTTT.

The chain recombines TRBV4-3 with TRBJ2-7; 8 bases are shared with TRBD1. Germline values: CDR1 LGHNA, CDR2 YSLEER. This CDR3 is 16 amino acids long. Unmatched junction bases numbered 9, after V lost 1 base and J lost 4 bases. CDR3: CASSQGPGTGGYEQYF. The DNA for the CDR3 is TGCGCCAGCAGCCAAGGCCCCGGGACAGGCGGTTACGAGCAGTACTTC.

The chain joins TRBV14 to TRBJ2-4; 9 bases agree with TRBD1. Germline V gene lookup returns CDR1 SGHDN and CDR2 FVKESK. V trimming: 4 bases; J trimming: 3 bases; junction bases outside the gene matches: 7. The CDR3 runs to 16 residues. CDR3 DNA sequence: TGTGCCAGCAGCCCCTGGGACAGGGCGGGCAAAAACATTCAGTACTTC. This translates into CASSPWDRAGKNIQYF.